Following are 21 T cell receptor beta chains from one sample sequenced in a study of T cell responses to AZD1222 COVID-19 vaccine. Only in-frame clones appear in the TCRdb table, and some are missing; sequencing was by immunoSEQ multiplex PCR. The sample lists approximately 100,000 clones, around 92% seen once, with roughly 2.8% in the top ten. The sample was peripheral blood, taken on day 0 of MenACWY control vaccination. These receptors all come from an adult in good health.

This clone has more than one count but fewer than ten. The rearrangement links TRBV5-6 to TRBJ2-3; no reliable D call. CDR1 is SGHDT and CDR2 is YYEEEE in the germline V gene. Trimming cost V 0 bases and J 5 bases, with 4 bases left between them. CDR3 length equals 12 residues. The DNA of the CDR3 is TGTGCCAGCAGCTTGGGTGGAGATACGCAGTATTTT. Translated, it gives CASSLGGDTQYF.

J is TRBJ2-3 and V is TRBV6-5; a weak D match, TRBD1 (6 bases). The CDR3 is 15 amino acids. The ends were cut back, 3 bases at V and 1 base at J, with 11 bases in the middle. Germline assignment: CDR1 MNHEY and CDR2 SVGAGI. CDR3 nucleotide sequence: TGTGCCAGCAGTTATGTGGGGGCCCGCACAGATACGCAGTATTTT. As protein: CASSYVGARTDTQYF.

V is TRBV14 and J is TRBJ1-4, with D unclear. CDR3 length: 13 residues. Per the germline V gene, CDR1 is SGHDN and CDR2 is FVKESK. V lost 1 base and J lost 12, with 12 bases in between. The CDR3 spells CASSQVPGFELFF. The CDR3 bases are TGTGCCAGCAGCCAAGTTCCGGGCTTTGAACTGTTTTTT.

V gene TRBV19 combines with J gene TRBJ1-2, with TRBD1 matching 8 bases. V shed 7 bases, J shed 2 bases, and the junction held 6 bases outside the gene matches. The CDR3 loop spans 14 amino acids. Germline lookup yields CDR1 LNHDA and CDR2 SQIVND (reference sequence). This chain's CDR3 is CASTETGGNYGYTF. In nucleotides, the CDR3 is TGTGCCAGTACGGAAACAGGGGGAAACTATGGCTACACCTTC. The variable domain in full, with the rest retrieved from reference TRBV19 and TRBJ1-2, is DGGITQSPKYLFRKEGQNVTLSCEQNLNHDAMYWYRQDPGQGLRLIYYSQIVNDFQKGDIAEGYSVSREKKESFPLTVTSAQKNPTAFYLCASTETGGNYGYTFGSGTRLTVV.

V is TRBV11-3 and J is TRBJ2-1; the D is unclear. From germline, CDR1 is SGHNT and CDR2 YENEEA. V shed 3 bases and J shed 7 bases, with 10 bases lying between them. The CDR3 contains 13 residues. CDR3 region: CASSFERANEQFF. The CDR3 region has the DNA TGTGCCAGCAGCTTTGAAAGGGCGAATGAGCAGTTCTTC.

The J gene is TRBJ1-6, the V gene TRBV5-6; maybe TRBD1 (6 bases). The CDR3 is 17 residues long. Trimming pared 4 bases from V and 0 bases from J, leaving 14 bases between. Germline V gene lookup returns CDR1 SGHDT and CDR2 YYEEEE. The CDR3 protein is CASSPGQRSSYNSPLHF. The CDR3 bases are TGTGCCAGCAGCCCTGGACAGAGGAGCTCCTATAATTCACCCCTCCACTTT.

The CDR3 DNA reads as TGTGCCAGCAGACCCCCAGAGCGGAGGAACTACGAGCAGTACTTC. This codes for CASRPPERRNYEQYF. V usage is TRBV6-5 and J usage is TRBJ2-7; D is possibly TRBD2 (5 bases). V lost 6 bases, J lost 3 bases, and 18 bases lay in between. This CDR3 has 15 residues. Germline-derived CDR1 and CDR2 are MNHEY and SVGAGI.

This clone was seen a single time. This chain's CDR3 is CASSGALIAGGPFKYNEQFF. The DNA for the CDR3 is TGTGCCAGCAGTGGGGCGCTTATAGCGGGGGGGCCTTTCAAGTACAATGAGCAGTTCTTC. This chain joins TRBV6-1 and TRBJ2-1; 11 bases are shared with TRBD2. V trimming: 4 bases; J trimming: 4 bases; junction bases outside the gene matches: 18. Germline loops: CDR1 MNHNS, CDR2 SASEGT. The CDR3 has 20 amino acids.

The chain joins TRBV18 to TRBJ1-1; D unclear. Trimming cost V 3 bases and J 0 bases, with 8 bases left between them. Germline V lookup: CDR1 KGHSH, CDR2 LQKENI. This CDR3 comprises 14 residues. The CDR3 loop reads CASSPGRLNTEAFF. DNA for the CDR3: TGTGCCAGCTCACCCGGCCGGTTGAACACTGAAGCTTTCTTT.

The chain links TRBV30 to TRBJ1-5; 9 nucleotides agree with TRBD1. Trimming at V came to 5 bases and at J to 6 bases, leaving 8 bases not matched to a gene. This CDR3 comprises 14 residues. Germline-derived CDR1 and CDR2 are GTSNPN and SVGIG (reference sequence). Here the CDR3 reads CAWDRDRGVQPQHF. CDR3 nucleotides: TGTGCCTGGGACAGAGACAGGGGGGTTCAGCCCCAGCATTTT.

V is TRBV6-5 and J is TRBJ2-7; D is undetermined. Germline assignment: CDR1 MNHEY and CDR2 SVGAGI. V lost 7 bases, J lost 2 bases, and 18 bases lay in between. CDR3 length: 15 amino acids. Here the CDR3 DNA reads TGTGCCAGCAATAAAAGAACAGACTCAACCTACGAGCAGTACTTC. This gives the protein CASNKRTDSTYEQYF.

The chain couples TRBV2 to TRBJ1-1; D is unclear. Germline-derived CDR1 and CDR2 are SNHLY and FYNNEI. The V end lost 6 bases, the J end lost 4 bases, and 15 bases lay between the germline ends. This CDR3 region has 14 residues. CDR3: CASRPAQILTEAFF. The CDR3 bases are TGTGCCAGCAGGCCGGCGCAAATCCTCACTGAAGCTTTCTTT. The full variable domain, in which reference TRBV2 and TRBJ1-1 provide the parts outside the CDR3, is EPEVTQTPSHQVTQMGQEVILRCVPISNHLYFYWYRQILGQKVEFLVSFYNNEISEKSEIFDDQFSVERPDGSNFTLKIRSTKLEDSAMYFCASRPAQILTEAFFGQGTRLTVV.

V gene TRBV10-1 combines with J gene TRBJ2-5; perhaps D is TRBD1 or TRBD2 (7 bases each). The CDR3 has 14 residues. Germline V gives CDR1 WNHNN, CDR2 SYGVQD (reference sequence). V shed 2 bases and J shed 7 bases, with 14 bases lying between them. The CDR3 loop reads CASSEIARGGTQYF. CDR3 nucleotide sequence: TGCGCCAGCAGTGAGATAGCCAGGGGGGGGACCCAGTACTTC.

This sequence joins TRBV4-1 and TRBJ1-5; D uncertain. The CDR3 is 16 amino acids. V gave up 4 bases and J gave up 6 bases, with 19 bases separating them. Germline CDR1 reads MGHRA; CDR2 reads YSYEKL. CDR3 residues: CASSLEMWQVSQPQHF. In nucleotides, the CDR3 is TGCGCCAGCAGCCTCGAGATGTGGCAGGTTTCTCAGCCCCAGCATTTT.

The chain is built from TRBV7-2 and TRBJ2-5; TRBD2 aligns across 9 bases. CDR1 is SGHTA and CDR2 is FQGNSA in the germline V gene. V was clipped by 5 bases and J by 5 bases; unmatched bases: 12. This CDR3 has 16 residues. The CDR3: CASSPLAGGPFETQYF. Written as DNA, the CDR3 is TGTGCCAGCAGCCCTTTGGCGGGGGGGCCTTTTGAGACCCAGTACTTC.

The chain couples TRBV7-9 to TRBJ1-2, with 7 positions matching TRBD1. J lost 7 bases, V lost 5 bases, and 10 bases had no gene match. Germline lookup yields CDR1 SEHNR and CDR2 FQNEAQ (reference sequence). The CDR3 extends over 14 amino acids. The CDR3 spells CASSTTGARRGYTF. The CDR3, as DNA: TGTGCCAGCAGCACCACAGGGGCCCGCCGTGGCTACACCTTC.

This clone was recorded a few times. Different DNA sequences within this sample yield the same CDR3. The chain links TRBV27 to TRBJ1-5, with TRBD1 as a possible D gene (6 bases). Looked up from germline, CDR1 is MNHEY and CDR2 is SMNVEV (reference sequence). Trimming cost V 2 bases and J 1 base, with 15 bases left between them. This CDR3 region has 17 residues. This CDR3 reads CASSLAGGQGSNQPQHF. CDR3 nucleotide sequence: TGTGCCAGCAGTTTAGCGGGGGGGCAGGGAAGCAATCAGCCCCAGCATTTT.

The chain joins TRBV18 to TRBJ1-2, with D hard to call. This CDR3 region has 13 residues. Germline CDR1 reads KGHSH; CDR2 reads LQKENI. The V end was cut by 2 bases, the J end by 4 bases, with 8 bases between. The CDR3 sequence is CASSPSKGYGYTF. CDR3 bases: TGTGCCAGCTCACCATCGAAGGGCTATGGCTACACCTTC.

DNA of the CDR3: TGCGCCAGCAGCTTGTCGGTCCTAGCGGGCAGCACAGATACGCAGTATTTT. Translation: CASSLSVLAGSTDTQYF. The chain links TRBV5-1 to TRBJ2-3; 8 positions agree with TRBD2. Germline V gene lookup returns CDR1 SGHRS and CDR2 YFSETQ. The CDR3 sequence is 17 residues long. Germline trimming cut 1 base from V and 0 bases from J; bases unmatched to any gene: 7.

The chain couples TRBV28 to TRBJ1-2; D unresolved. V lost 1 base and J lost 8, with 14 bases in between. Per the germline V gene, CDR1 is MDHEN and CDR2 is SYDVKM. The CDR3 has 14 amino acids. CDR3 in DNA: TGTGCCAGCAGTTTATCGGGAATAGTTAGGGGCTACACCTTC. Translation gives CASSLSGIVRGYTF.

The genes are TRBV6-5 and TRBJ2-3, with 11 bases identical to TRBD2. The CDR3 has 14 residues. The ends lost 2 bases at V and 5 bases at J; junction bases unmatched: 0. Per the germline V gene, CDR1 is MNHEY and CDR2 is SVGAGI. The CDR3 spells CASSYGTSGDTQYF. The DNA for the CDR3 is TGTGCCAGCAGTTACGGGACTAGCGGAGATACGCAGTATTTT.